Following are 15 T cell receptor beta chains from one sample sequenced in a study of regulatory T cells in long-lasting Graves disease. Indicated time point: persistent/refractory GD, antithyroid drugs over 5 years with positive TRAb. RNA isolated from PBMCs was used to make the TCR library. Sequencing libraries for TCR beta were prepared with iRepertoire HTBI primers and Arm-PCR of CDR3 regions. TCRdb ran MiXCR on the multiplex PCR reads and lists one entry per CDR3 protein. The top ten hold 25% to 35% of the sample, which has a few hundred thousand distinct CDR3 sequences, 20% to 25% seen once. The starting material was peripheral blood mononuclear cells (PBMCs), obtained when the disease was refractory, from a patient treated with antithyroid drugs. The receptors come from a woman aged 35 to 49 with Graves disease.

This clonotype came up a few times. The V call is TRBV28, the J call TRBJ1-2, with a possible D match to TRBD1 (6 bases). The CDR3 has 14 amino acids. Germline values: CDR1 MDHEN, CDR2 SYDVKM. Trimming shortened V by 5 bases and J by 2 bases, and 12 bases separated the two germline ends. The CDR3 DNA is TGTGCCAGCAGTAGGGGGGGGTCAAACTATGGCTACACCTTC. Protein: CASSRGGSNYGYTF.

About this clonotype itself: This may be a read error, as it is one base from a much larger clone. This sequence joins TRBV20-1 and TRBJ1-1; weak D call: TRBD1 (6 bases). Trimming left V 5 bases short and J 5 bases short, with 9 bases between. Germline assignment: CDR1 DFQATT and CDR2 SNEGSKA (reference sequence). The CDR3 is 11 amino acids. This CDR3 is CSAADSTEAFF. The DNA for the CDR3 is TGCAGTGCTGCGGACAGTACTGAAGCTTTCTTT.

This clonotype came up a few times. V gene TRBV28 combines with J gene TRBJ2-1; 15 nucleotides agree with TRBD2. CDR3 length: 19 residues. From germline, CDR1 is MDHEN and CDR2 SYDVKM. V was clipped by 4 bases and J by 2 bases; unmatched bases: 9. The CDR3 is CASSSLPGLAGGAYNEQFF. In nucleotides, the CDR3 is TGTGCCAGCAGTTCCCTTCCGGGACTAGCGGGAGGCGCCTACAATGAGCAGTTCTTC.

This clonotype was seen many times. The rearrangement joins TRBV28 to TRBJ2-7; D is unresolved. The germline V gene has CDR1 MDHEN and CDR2 SYDVKM. This CDR3 spans 13 amino acids. The V end was cut by 5 bases, the J end by 0 bases, with 8 bases between. The CDR3 here is CASSVQPSYEQYF. CDR3 bases: TGTGCCAGCAGTGTCCAACCCTCCTACGAGCAGTACTTC.

This clonotype was observed at least ten times. The chain couples TRBV4-1 to TRBJ1-4; no firm D call. CDR1 is MGHRA and CDR2 is YSYEKL in the germline V gene. Deletions cut 2 bases from V and 6 bases from J, with 4 bases between. CDR3 size: 12 residues. This CDR3 is CASSQNYEKLFF. CDR3 sequence (DNA): TGCGCCAGCAGCCAAAATTATGAAAAACTGTTTTTT.

At least ten counts were recorded for this clonotype. The rearrangement links TRBV12-3 or TRBV12-4 to TRBJ1-5; D not certain. The germline V and J ends were trimmed by 10 bases and 0 bases, with 13 bases remaining between them. The CDR3 loop spans 14 amino acids. This CDR3 reads CAIFRSVSNQPQHF. CDR3 DNA sequence: TGTGCCATTTTCCGGTCCGTTAGCAATCAGCCCCAGCATTTT.

This clonotype was counted ten times or more. This chain links TRBV6-5 with TRBJ1-2; 7 bases map to TRBD1. Germline V gives CDR1 MNHEY, CDR2 SVGAGI. The CDR3 totals 17 residues. The ends lost 2 bases at V and 6 bases at J; junction bases unmatched: 15. CDR3 in amino acids: CASSYGRGNELTHGYTF. CDR3 DNA: TGTGCCAGCAGTTACGGCAGGGGGAATGAACTAACCCATGGCTACACCTTC.

This clonotype appeared many times. This chain uses TRBV11-2 with TRBJ1-1, with D maybe TRBD1 (5 bases). CDR1 and CDR2 from the germline V gene are SGHAT and FQNNGV. CDR3 length equals 16 residues. V was clipped by 0 bases and J by 1 base, with 12 bases between them. The CDR3 sequence: CASSLDRDRGNTEAFF. The CDR3 DNA reads TGTGCCAGCAGCTTAGATCGGGACCGAGGGAACACTGAAGCTTTCTTT.

Only a few counts were recorded for this clonotype. V gene TRBV7-9 combines with J gene TRBJ2-7; D remains unclear. CDR3 length equals 13 residues. Germline V lookup: CDR1 SEHNR, CDR2 FQNEAQ (reference sequence). Trimming took off 1 base at V and 4 bases at J, with 8 bases between the two ends. CDR3 nucleotides: TGTGCCAGCAGCTTAGAGGTCTTTTACGAGCAGTACTTC. This gives the protein CASSLEVFYEQYF. Variable domain in full (rest from reference TRBV7-9 and TRBJ2-7): DTGVSQNPRHKITKRGQNVTFRCDPISEHNRLYWYRQTLGQGPEFLTYFQNEAQLEKSRLLSDRFSAERPKGSFSTLEIQRTEQGDSAMYLCASSLEVFYEQYFGPGTRLTVT.

This clonotype was found a few times. The rearrangement links TRBV27 to TRBJ2-2, with D hard to call. The V gene's germline CDR1 is MNHEY and CDR2 SMNVEV (reference sequence). The CDR3 spans 12 residues. V shed 3 bases and J shed 8 bases, with 7 bases lying between them. Written as DNA, the CDR3 is TGTGCCAGCAGTTTCCTTCCGGGGGAGCTGTTTTTT. It yields the protein CASSFLPGELFF.

The rearrangement uses TRBV20-1 and TRBJ2-7, with 10 positions matching TRBD2. Looked up from germline, CDR1 is DFQATT and CDR2 is SNEGSKA (reference sequence). After removal of 1 base from V and 3 bases from J, the junction contained 3 bases not matched to a gene. The CDR3 has 14 amino acids. The CDR3 loop is CSARGRLAGYEQYF. CDR3 sequence (DNA): TGCAGTGCTAGAGGTCGACTAGCGGGCTACGAGCAGTACTTC.

This clonotype has only a few counts. This chain joins TRBV12-3 or TRBV12-4 and TRBJ2-2, with 7 bases identical to TRBD2. This CDR3 comprises 15 residues. Trimming took 1 base from V and 5 from J; bases not matched to a gene: 4. The CDR3 DNA reads as TGTGCCAGCAGTTTAGGGGGAGGGCCGACCGGGGAGCTGTTTTTT. It codes for CASSLGGGPTGELFF.

The V gene is TRBV4-1, the J gene TRBJ2-2, with D uncertain. Germline CDR1 is MGHRA and CDR2 is YSYEKL. Trimming stripped 0 bases from V and 6 bases from J, with 8 bases between. The CDR3 length is 14 residues. The CDR3 protein is CASSQDFRPGELFF. The CDR3 coding sequence is TGCGCCAGCAGCCAAGATTTCCGCCCCGGGGAGCTGTTTTTT.

This sequence joins TRBV6-1 and TRBJ2-2; tentatively, D is TRBD1 or TRBD2 (6 bases each). The germline V gene has CDR1 MNHNS and CDR2 SASEGT. This CDR3 contains 14 residues. Trimming took 6 bases from V and 5 from J, leaving 13 bases between them. This CDR3 reads CASSPPGATGELFF. The CDR3 bases are TGTGCCAGCAGCCCCCCGGGGGCGACCGGGGAGCTGTTTTTT.

This clonotype was seen repeatedly, ten times or more. V gene TRBV28 combines with J gene TRBJ2-4; 9 bases fit TRBD1. In germline, CDR1 is MDHEN, CDR2 SYDVKM. The CDR3 is 15 amino acids. V gave up 2 bases and J gave up 7 bases; unmatched junction bases: 6. In nucleotides, the CDR3 is TGTGCCAGCAGTTTAGAGGGACAGGGAATTAACATTCAGTACTTC. Protein product: CASSLEGQGINIQYF. The full variable domain, with the rest looked up from reference TRBV28 and TRBJ2-4, is DVKVTQSSRYLVKRTGEKVFLECVQDMDHENMFWYRQDPGLGLRLIYFSYDVKMKEKGDIPEGYSVSREKKERFSLILESASTNQTSMYLCASSLEGQGINIQYFGAGTRLSVL.